The T cell receptor (beta chain) under discussion was sequenced for a study of neurological immune-mediated disorders. With V trimmed by 3 bases and J by 6 bases, 3 bases remained unmatched. This CDR3 region has 12 residues. The germline V gene encodes CDR1 SQVTM and CDR2 ANQGSEA. TCRdb used MiXCR to reprocess the 5' RACE reads, holding one entry per CDR3 protein. The data contain some 70,000 distinct CDR3 sequences, around 3.1% of them singletons. This clonotype was seen many times. This chain connects TRBV29-1 to TRBJ2-3, with 7 positions matching TRBD1. Sample: PBMCs. The source of this sequence is a man in his forties with multiple sclerosis. In nucleotides, the CDR3 is TGCAGCGTTGACAAGGGGGCGGATACGCAGTATTTT. Translated: CSVDKGADTQYF.